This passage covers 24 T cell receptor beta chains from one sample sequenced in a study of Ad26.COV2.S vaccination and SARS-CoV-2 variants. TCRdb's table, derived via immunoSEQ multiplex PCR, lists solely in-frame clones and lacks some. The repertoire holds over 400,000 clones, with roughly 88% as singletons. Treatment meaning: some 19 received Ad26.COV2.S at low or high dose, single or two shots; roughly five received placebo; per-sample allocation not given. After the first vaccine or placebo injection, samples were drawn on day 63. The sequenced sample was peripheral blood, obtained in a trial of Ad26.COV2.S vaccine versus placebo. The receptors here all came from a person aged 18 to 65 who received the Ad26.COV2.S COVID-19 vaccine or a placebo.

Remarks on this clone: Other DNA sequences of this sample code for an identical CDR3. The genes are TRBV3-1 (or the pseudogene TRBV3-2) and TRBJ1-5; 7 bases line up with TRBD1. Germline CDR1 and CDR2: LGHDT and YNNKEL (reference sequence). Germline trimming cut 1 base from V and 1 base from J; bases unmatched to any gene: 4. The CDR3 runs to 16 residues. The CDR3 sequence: CASSQGTGGSNQPQHF. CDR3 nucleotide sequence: TGTGCCAGCAGCCAAGGGACAGGCGGGAGCAATCAGCCCCAGCATTTT.

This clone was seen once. The CDR3 DNA follows: TGTGCCAGCAGCCGCCCACCCAGGGGGGGGACGGAGACCCAGTACTTC. Its translation is CASSRPPRGGTETQYF. The chain couples TRBV3-1 (or the pseudogene TRBV3-2) to TRBJ2-5; D assignment may be TRBD1 or TRBD2 (7 bases each). The CDR3 totals 16 residues. Per germline, CDR1 LGHDT and CDR2 YNNKEL (reference sequence). V shed 4 bases and J shed 5 bases, with 20 bases lying between them.

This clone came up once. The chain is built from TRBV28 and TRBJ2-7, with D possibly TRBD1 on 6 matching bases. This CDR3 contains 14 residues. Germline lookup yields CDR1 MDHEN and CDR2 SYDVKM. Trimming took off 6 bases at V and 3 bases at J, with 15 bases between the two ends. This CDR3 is CASRLQGSNYEQYF. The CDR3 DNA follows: TGTGCCAGCAGACTACAGGGATCCAACTACGAGCAGTACTTC.

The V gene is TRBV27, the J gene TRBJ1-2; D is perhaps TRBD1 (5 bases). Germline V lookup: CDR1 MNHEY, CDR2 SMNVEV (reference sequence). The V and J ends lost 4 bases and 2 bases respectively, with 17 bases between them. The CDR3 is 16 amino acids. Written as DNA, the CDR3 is TGTGCCAGCAGTTCCCCCCAAACGTCAGGGAACTATGGCTACACCTTC. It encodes CASSSPQTSGNYGYTF.

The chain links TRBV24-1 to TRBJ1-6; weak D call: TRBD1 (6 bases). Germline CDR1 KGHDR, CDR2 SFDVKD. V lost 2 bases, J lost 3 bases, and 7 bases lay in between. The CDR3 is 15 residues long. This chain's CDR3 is CATSDSGDYNSPLHF. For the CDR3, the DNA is TGTGCCACCAGTGATTCAGGGGACTATAATTCACCCCTCCACTTT.

Here the CDR3 DNA reads TGTGCCAGCAGACCGGGACAGGGAGGGAATCAGCCCCAGCATTTT. Translation gives CASRPGQGGNQPQHF. The rearrangement links TRBV27 to TRBJ1-5; 9 nucleotides match TRBD1. In germline, CDR1 is MNHEY, CDR2 SMNVEV (reference sequence). Trimming at V came to 6 bases and at J to 4 bases, leaving 7 bases not matched to a gene. The CDR3 spans 15 residues.

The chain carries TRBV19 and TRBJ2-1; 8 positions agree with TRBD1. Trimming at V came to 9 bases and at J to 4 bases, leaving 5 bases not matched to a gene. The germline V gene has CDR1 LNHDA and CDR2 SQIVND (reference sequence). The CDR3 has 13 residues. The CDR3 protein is CASIGQGYNEQFF. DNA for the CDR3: TGTGCCAGCATAGGACAGGGTTACAATGAGCAGTTCTTC.

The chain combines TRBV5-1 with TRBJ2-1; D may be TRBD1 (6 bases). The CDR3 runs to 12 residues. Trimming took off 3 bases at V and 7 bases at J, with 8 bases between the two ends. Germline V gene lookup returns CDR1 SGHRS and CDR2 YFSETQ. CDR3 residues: CASSSTGNEQFF. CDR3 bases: TGCGCCAGCAGCTCCACAGGGAATGAGCAGTTCTTC.

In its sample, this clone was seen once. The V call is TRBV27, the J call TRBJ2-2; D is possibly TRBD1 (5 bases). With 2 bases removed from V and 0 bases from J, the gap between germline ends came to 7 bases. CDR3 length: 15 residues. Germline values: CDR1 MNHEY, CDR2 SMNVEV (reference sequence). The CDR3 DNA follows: TGTGCCAGCAGTTTAGGCAGGGCGAACACCGGGGAGCTGTTTTTT. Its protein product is CASSLGRANTGELFF.

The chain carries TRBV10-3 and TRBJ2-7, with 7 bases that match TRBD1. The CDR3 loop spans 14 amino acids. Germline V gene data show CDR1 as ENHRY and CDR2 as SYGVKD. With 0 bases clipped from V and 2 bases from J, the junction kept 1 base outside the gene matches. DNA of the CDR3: TGTGCCATCAGTGAGTCAGGGACAGCCTACGAGCAGTACTTC. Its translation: CAISESGTAYEQYF.

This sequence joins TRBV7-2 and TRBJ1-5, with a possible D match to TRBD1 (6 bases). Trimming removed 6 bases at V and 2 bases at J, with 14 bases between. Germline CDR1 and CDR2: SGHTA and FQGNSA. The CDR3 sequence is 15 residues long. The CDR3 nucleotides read TGTGCCAGCAGACTCGACAGGTGGGGCAATCAGCCCCAGCATTTT. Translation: CASRLDRWGNQPQHF. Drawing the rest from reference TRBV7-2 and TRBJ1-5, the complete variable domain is GAGVSQSPSNKVTEKGKDVELRCDPISGHTALYWYRQSLGQGLEFLIYFQGNSAPDKSGLPSDRFSAERTGGSVSTLTIQRTQQEDSAVYLCASRLDRWGNQPQHFGDGTRLSIL.

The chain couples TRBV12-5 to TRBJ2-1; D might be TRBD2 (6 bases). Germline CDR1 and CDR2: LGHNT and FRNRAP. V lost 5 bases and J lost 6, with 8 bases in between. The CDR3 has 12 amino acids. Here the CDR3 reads CASGLGLNEQFF. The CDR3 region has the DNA TGTGCTAGTGGTCTGGGACTCAATGAGCAGTTCTTC.

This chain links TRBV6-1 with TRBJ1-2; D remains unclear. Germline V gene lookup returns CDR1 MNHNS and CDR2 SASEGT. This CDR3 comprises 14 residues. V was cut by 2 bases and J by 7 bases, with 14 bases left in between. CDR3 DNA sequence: TGTGCCAGCAGTGAATCACGGGCCGCAGGTGGCTACACCTTC. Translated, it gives CASSESRAAGGYTF.

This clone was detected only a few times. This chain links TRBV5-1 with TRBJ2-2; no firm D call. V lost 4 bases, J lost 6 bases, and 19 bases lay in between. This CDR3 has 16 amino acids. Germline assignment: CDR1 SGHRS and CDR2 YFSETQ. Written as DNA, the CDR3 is TGCGCCAGCAGCGCCCGATGGACGGGCACGGCCGGGGAGCTGTTTTTT. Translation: CASSARWTGTAGELFF. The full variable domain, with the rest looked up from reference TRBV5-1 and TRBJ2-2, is KAGVTQTPRYLIKTRGQQVTLSCSPISGHRSVSWYQQTPGQGLQFLFEYFSETQRNKGNFPGRFSGRQFSNSRSEMNVSTLELGDSALYLCASSARWTGTAGELFFGEGSRLTVL.

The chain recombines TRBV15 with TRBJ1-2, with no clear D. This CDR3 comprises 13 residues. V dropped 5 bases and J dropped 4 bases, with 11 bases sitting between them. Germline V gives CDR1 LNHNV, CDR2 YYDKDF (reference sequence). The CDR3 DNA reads TGTGCCACCAGCCTAGGACGGACCTATGGCTACACCTTC. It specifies CATSLGRTYGYTF.

CDR3 in amino acids: CASSQVLPGTYNEQFF. The CDR3 nucleotides are TGTGCCAGCAGCCAAGTATTACCGGGGACATACAATGAGCAGTTCTTC. The chain recombines TRBV14 with TRBJ2-1; possibly TRBD1 for D (6 bases). The CDR3 spans 16 residues. The V gene's germline CDR1 is SGHDN and CDR2 FVKESK. Trimming removed 1 base from V and 4 bases from J, with 14 bases in between.

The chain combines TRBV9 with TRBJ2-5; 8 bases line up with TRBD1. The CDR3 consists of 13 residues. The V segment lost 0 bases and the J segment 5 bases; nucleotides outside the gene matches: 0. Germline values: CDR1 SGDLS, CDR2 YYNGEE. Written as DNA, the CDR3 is TGTGCCAGCAGCGTAGGGACAGGGGAGACCCAGTACTTC. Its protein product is CASSVGTGETQYF.

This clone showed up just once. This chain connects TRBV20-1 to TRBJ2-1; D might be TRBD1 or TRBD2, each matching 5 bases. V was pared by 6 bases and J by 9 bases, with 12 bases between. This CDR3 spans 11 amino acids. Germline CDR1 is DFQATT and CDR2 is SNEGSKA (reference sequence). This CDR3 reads CSAQSGGEQFF. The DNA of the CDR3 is TGCAGTGCGCAATCTGGGGGTGAGCAGTTCTTC.

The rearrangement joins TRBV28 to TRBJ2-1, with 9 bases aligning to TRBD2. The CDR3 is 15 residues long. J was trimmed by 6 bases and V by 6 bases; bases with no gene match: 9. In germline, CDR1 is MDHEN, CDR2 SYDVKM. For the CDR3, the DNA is TGTGCCAGCAGCCGGGCCGGGACTAGCTTCAATGAGCAGTTCTTC. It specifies CASSRAGTSFNEQFF.

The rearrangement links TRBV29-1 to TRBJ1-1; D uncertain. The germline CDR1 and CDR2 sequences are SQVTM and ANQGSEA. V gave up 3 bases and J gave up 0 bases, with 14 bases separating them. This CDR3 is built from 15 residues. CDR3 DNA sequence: TGCAGCGTTGACGAAGAAGGTTCGGTGAACACTGAAGCTTTCTTT. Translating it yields CSVDEEGSVNTEAFF.

CDR3 coding DNA: TGTGCCAGCTCAGCGGACACGGCAGATACGCAGTATTTT. Encoded protein: CASSADTADTQYF. The J gene is TRBJ2-3, the V gene TRBV18; maybe TRBD1 (5 bases). The V end was cut by 5 bases, the J end by 4 bases, with 10 bases between. The CDR3 spans 13 residues. Germline V gives CDR1 KGHSH, CDR2 LQKENI.

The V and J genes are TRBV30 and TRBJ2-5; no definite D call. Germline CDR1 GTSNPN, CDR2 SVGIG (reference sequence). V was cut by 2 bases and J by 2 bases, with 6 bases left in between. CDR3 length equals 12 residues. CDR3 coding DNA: TGTGCCTGGAGTTCCGGGCAAGAGACCCAGTACTTC. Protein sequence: CAWSSGQETQYF.

For the CDR3, the DNA is TGTGCCAGCAGCTTAAAGTCTGTAGGGGGGGCCGCGGCCGGGGAGCTGTTTTTT. This encodes CASSLKSVGGAAAGELFF. V gene TRBV7-6 combines with J gene TRBJ2-2, with TRBD2 as a possible D gene (7 bases). Trimming shortened V by 2 bases and J by 6 bases, and 22 bases separated the two germline ends. Germline V lookup: CDR1 SGHVS, CDR2 FNYEAQ. This CDR3 spans 18 amino acids.

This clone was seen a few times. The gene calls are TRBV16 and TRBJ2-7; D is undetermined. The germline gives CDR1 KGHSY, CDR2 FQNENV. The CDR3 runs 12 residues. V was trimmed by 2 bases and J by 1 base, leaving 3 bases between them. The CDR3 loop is CASSQNSYEQYF. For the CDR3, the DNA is TGTGCCAGCAGCCAAAATTCCTACGAGCAGTACTTC.